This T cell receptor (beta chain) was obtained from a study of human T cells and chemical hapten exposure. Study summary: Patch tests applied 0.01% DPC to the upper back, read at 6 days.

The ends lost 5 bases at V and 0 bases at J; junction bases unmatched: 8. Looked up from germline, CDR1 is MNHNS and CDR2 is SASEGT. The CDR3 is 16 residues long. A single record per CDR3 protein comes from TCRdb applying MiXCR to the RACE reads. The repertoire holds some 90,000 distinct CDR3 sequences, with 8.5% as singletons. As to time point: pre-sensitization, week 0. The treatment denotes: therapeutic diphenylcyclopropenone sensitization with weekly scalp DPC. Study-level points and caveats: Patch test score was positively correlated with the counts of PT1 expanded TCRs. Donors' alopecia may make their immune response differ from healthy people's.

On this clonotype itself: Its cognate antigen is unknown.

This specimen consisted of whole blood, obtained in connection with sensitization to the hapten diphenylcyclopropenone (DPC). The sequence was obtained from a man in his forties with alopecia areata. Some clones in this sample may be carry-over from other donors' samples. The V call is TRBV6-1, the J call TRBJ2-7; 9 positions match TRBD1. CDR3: CASSLHRQGDSYEQYF. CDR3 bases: TGTGCCAGCAGTCTACATAGACAGGGGGACTCCTACGAGCAGTACTTC.